The present T cell receptor (beta chain) was sequenced within a study of T-cell reconstitution after alpha-beta-depleted transplantation in children. Study results and caveats: The origin of alpha-beta T cells about two months after transplant was reportedly several hundred expanded graft clones. A year had passed since transplant, and T-cell counts and diversity by then came mostly from newly produced T cells.

This clonotype was picked up a small number of times. The target antigen is unknown. The CDR3 runs 15 residues. The germline V gene encodes CDR1 MNHNS and CDR2 SASEGT. Germline trimming cut 6 bases from V and 3 bases from J; bases unmatched to any gene: 6. TCRbeta library preparation incorporated unique molecular identifiers. One entry per CDR3 protein, called by TCRdb with MiXCR from the PCR reads. This sample carries over 400,000 distinct CDR3 sequences, 43% of them seen once, and the ten largest clones take around a quarter. The gene calls are TRBV6-1 and TRBJ2-1, with TRBD1 matching over 9 bases. This TCR was recovered from a girl aged 2-10 years with aplastic anemia, due to receive a stem cell transplant. The sample was PBMCs, taken before TCRalphabeta/CD19-depleted stem cell transplant. This chain's CDR3 is CASSRTGAGYNEQFF. In DNA, the CDR3 is TGTGCCAGCAGCCGGACAGGGGCGGGCTACAATGAGCAGTTCTTC.